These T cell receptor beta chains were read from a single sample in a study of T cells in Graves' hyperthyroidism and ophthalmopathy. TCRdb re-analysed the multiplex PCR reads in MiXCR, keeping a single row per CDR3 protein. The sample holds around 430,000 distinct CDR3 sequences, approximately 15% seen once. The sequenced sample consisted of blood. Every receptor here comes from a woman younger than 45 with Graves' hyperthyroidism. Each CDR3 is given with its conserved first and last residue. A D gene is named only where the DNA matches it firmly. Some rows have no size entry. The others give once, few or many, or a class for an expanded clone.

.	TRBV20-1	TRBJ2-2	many	TGCAGTGCTAGTTTAATACGGGACACCGGGGAGCTGTTTTTT	CSASLIRDTGELFF
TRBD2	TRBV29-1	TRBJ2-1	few	TGCAGCGTTGTGGAAACGGGAGGGTTGATCAATGAGCAGTTCTTC	CSVVETGGLINEQFF
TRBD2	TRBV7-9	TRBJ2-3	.	TGTGCCAGCAGCTTAGCTAGCGGGAGCTTAGATACGCAGTATTTT	CASSLASGSLDTQYF
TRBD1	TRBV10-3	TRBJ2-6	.	TGTGCCATCAGTGACCGGACAGGCAACTCTGGGGCCAACGTCCTGACTTTC	CAISDRTGNSGANVLTF
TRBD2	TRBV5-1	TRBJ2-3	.	TGCGCCAGCAGCTTGGTAGCTAGTAGCGGGAAAGATACGCAGTATTTT	CASSLVASSGKDTQYF
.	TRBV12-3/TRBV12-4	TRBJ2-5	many	TGTGCCAGCAGTTTCGGGTACGTCGGAACCCAGTACTTC	CASSFGYVGTQYF
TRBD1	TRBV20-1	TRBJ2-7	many	TGCAGTGCTGGTGAAACAGGGGGCGCAAGCTACGAGCAGTACTTC	CSAGETGGASYEQYF
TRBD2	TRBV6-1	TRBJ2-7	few	TGTGCCACCCGGCGGGAGGCGACCTACGAGCAGTACTTC	CATRREATYEQYF
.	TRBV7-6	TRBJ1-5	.	TGTGCCAGCAGCTTAGTCGCGGGGCCCCAGCATTTT	CASSLVAGPQHF
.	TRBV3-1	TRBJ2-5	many	TGTGCCAGCAGCCAAGGGGCAGGGGGGATTGGAGAGACCCAGTACTTC	CASSQGAGGIGETQYF
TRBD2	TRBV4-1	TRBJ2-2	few	TGCGCCAGCAGCCAAGTGGCCCTAGCGGGTCCGAACACCGGGGAGCTGTTTTTT	CASSQVALAGPNTGELFF
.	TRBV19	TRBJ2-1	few	TGTGCCAGTAGTATTCTTTCGGCAGACGCTAACTACAATGAGCAGTTCTTC	CASSILSADANYNEQFF
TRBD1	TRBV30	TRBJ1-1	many	TGTGCCTGGGGGAACGACAGGGGGTATGGTGAAGCTTTCTTT	CAWGNDRGYGEAFF
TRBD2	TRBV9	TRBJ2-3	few	TGTGCCAGCAGCGGAGGAAAAGCGGGAGAGAGAGTAGATACGCAGTATTTT	CASSGGKAGERVDTQYF
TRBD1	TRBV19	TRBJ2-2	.	TGTGCCAGTAGTGTGGGACAGGCCACCGGGGAGCTGTTTTTT	CASSVGQATGELFF
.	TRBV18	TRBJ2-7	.	TGTGCCAGCTCAGCCGGGACTCGATCCTACGAGCAATACTTC	CASSAGTRSYEQYF
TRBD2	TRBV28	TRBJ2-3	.	TGTGCCAGCAGGCAGGGGCGGCTAGCGGGGACCGGGACAGATACGCAGTATTTT	CASRQGRLAGTGTDTQYF
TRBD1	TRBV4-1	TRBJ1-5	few	TGCGCCAGCAGCCCTAGACAGGGCGGTCTTGGGAATCAGCCCCAGCATTTT	CASSPRQGGLGNQPQHF
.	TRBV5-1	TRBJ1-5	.	TGCGCCAGCAGCTTGAGCCCGAGCAATCAGCCCCAGCATTTT	CASSLSPSNQPQHF
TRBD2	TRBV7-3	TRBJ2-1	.	TGTGCCAGCAGCTTGATTAGCGGGAACAATGAGCAGTTCTTC	CASSLISGNNEQFF
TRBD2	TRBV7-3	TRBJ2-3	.	TGTGCCAGCAGCCTAGGACTAGCGGGGAGCATCGGAACAGATACGCAGTATTTT	CASSLGLAGSIGTDTQYF